The next 15 T cell receptor beta chains were all read from a single sample in a study of shared clonotypes between healthy human individuals. Terminally differentiated effector memory CD45RA+ cells were excluded from the naive CD8 cells, which were CD45RO-negative and positively selected for CCR7. Here immunoSEQ multiplex PCR was the method, and the copy in TCRdb shows in-frame clones only, minus some. The repertoire has fewer than 800,000 clones, around 90% of them found once; the top ten carry more than 20%. Input material: naive CD8+ T cells sorted from blood. All receptors come from a man aged 25-40 years in good health.

The rearrangement uses TRBV6-5 and TRBJ2-3; 7 bases match TRBD2. The junction had 2 bases not matched to a gene; V was cut back by 1 base and J by 1 base. This CDR3 contains 15 residues. Germline CDR1 is MNHEY and CDR2 is SVGAGI. CDR3 sequence reads: CASSYFTSGTDTQYF. DNA of the CDR3: TGTGCCAGCAGTTACTTTACTAGCGGCACAGATACGCAGTATTTT.

The CDR3 region has the DNA TGTGCCAGCAGCCTATTCAGGGAATCCTATAATTCACCCCTCCACTTT. Its translation is CASSLFRESYNSPLHF. The rearrangement uses TRBV14 and TRBJ1-6; TRBD1 is a possible D gene (5 bases). This CDR3 has 16 residues. Germline values: CDR1 SGHDN, CDR2 FVKESK. V was pared by 4 bases and J by 1 base, with 11 bases between.

The chain links TRBV6-1 to TRBJ1-3; D is perhaps TRBD1 (5 bases). The CDR3 totals 16 residues. With 2 bases removed from V and 2 bases from J, the gap between germline ends came to 13 bases. Per germline, CDR1 MNHNS and CDR2 SASEGT. The CDR3 loop is CASSEPLRGPGNTIYF. The CDR3 DNA is TGTGCCAGCAGTGAACCATTGAGGGGACCTGGAAACACCATATATTTT.

To note about this clone: One junction end disagrees with the germline gene, perhaps due to a read error. CDR3 nucleotides: TGTGCCAGCAGCTCACCTAGCACGGAGGGGTACGAGCAGTACTTC. Its translation is CASSSPSTEGYEQYF. The chain is built from TRBV4-1 and TRBJ2-7; tentatively, D is TRBD2 (6 bases). CDR3 length: 15 amino acids. Germline CDR1 reads MGHRA; CDR2 reads YSYEKL.

This clone was recorded a few times. The V call is TRBV19, the J call TRBJ2-7, with a possible D match to TRBD1 (5 bases). Germline assignment: CDR1 LNHDA and CDR2 SQIVND (reference sequence). The CDR3 is 12 amino acids. Trimming removed 3 bases at V and 3 bases at J, with 6 bases between. This chain's CDR3 is CASSMQGYEQYF. CDR3 sequence (DNA): TGTGCCAGTAGTATGCAGGGCTACGAGCAGTACTTC.

The gene calls are TRBV7-2 and TRBJ1-2; D unclear. Trimming cost V 1 base and J 8 bases, with 8 bases left between them. The CDR3 totals 12 residues. Germline loops: CDR1 SGHTA, CDR2 FQGNSA. The CDR3 reads CASSLGVNGYTF. The CDR3 region has the DNA TGTGCCAGCAGCTTAGGGGTCAACGGCTACACCTTC. The full variable domain, its missing parts supplied by reference TRBV7-2 and TRBJ1-2, is GAGVSQSPSNKVTEKGKDVELRCDPISGHTALYWYRQSLGQGLEFLIYFQGNSAPDKSGLPSDRFSAERTGGSVSTLTIQRTQQEDSAVYLCASSLGVNGYTFGSGTRLTVV.

This clone came up once. The CDR3 coding sequence is TGTGCCAGCACGACAGACGAGCAGTACTTC. This encodes CASTTDEQYF. This chain links TRBV2 with TRBJ2-7; D might be TRBD1 (5 bases). The CDR3 length is 10 residues. Deletions cut 7 bases from V and 5 bases from J, with 6 bases between. Per the germline V gene, CDR1 is SNHLY and CDR2 is FYNNEI.

V is TRBV2 and J is TRBJ1-4; D might be TRBD1 (6 bases). CDR1 SNHLY and CDR2 FYNNEI come from the germline V gene. Trimming stripped 3 bases from V and 7 bases from J, with 12 bases between. The length of the CDR3 is 14 residues. CDR3: CASSDTGFVEKLFF. In nucleotides, the CDR3 is TGTGCCAGCAGTGATACAGGGTTCGTTGAAAAACTGTTTTTT.

The gene calls are TRBV7-6 and TRBJ2-7, with 11 bases identical to TRBD2. The CDR3 consists of 18 residues. In germline, CDR1 is SGHVS, CDR2 FNYEAQ. V was clipped by 0 bases and J by 0 bases; unmatched bases: 7. The CDR3 sequence is CASSLAAGTSGSSYEQYF. The CDR3 DNA is TGTGCCAGCAGCTTAGCGGCGGGGACTAGCGGAAGCTCCTACGAGCAGTACTTC.

The J gene is TRBJ2-7, the V gene TRBV29-1, with 8 bases fitting TRBD2. Germline V CDR1 and CDR2: SQVTM, ANQGSEA. The V and J ends lost 4 bases and 2 bases, in that order; junction bases with no gene match: 7. The CDR3 runs to 14 residues. This chain's CDR3 is CSVVEREKPYEQYF. CDR3 nucleotide sequence: TGCAGCGTTGTGGAGCGGGAGAAACCCTACGAGCAGTACTTC.

This clone was recorded once. CDR3 amino acids: CATSRDPQGNYGYTF. The CDR3 coding sequence is TGTGCCACCAGCAGAGACCCACAGGGTAACTATGGCTACACCTTC. V gene TRBV15 combines with J gene TRBJ1-2, with a possible D match to TRBD1 (6 bases). Trimming removed 0 bases at V and 1 base at J, with 9 bases between. The CDR3 covers 15 residues. Germline values: CDR1 LNHNV, CDR2 YYDKDF (reference sequence).

The chain joins TRBV6-6 to TRBJ1-4; no reliable D call. V shed 6 bases and J shed 5 bases, with 10 bases lying between them. This CDR3 region has 13 residues. Germline V gene sequence: CDR1 MNHNY, CDR2 SVGAGI (reference sequence). CDR3 coding DNA: TGTGCCAGCAGCTACGTGAGGAATGAAAAACTGTTTTTT. Residues: CASSYVRNEKLFF.

This clone was recorded a few times. This chain uses TRBV7-2 with TRBJ2-2; D remains unclear. Germline values: CDR1 SGHTA, CDR2 FQGNSA. CDR3 size: 15 residues. V gave up 4 bases and J gave up 9 bases, with 18 bases separating them. DNA for the CDR3: TGTGCCAGCAGCTCGGACCCAATTTCAGTCAGGGAGCTGTTTTTT. Encoded protein: CASSSDPISVRELFF.

In nucleotides, the CDR3 is TGTGCCACCAGCAGCCCAGACAGGGGGAGCTATGGCTACACCTTC. Translating it yields CATSSPDRGSYGYTF. V usage is TRBV15 and J usage is TRBJ1-2, with 9 bases fitting TRBD1. CDR3 size: 15 residues. Trimming took 3 bases from V and 4 from J; bases not matched to a gene: 6. Germline V gene data show CDR1 as LNHNV and CDR2 as YYDKDF (reference sequence). The full variable domain, in which reference TRBV15 and TRBJ1-2 provide the parts outside the CDR3, is DAMVIQNPRYQVTQFGKPVTLSCSQTLNHNVMYWYQQKSSQAPKLLFHYYDKDFNNEADTPDNFQSRRPNTSFCFLDIRSPGLGDTAMYLCATSSPDRGSYGYTFGSGTRLTVV.

The chain employs TRBV7-3 and TRBJ1-1; tentative D call: TRBD1 (6 bases). V shed 2 bases and J shed 10 bases, with 26 bases lying between them. Germline V lookup: CDR1 SGHTA, CDR2 FQGTGA. The CDR3 runs to 17 residues. Here the CDR3 reads CASSLYASGGSSNLAFF. The CDR3 DNA reads as TGTGCCAGCAGCTTATACGCTAGCGGGGGCTCTTCCAACCTAGCTTTCTTT. Looking up the rest from reference TRBV7-3 and TRBJ1-1 gives the full variable domain: GAGVSQTPSNKVTEKGKYVELRCDPISGHTALYWYRQSLGQGPEFLIYFQGTGAADDSGLPNDRFFAVRPEGSVSTLKIQRTERGDSAVYLCASSLYASGGSSNLAFFGQGTRLTVV.